Here is one T cell receptor (beta chain) with its context. Its target is not known. Assay: immunoSEQ multiplex PCR; the TCRdb copy retains only in-frame clones and omits some. The sample lists about 150,000 clones; 92% were seen once. The data stem from a study of T cell responses to AZD1222 COVID-19 vaccine. The overall study: Whether given at about 4 or about 12 weeks, second doses were pooled.

CDR1 LNHDA and CDR2 SQIVND come from the germline V gene (reference sequence). The ends were cut back, 2 bases at V and 4 bases at J, with 15 bases in the middle. There are 16 residues in the CDR3. Study-level findings and limits: Clonal diversity may have been underestimated in mostly white British donors. Within unmutated variant regions lay the reported targets of nearly half of spike-specific TCRs.

Sequenced here: peripheral blood, sampled on day 0 of AZD1222 vaccination. The chain combines TRBV19 with TRBJ1-5; D gene unclear. The receptor's source is an adult in good health. As DNA, the CDR3 is TGTGCCAGTAGTATAAGGGCACCTAACGGAAATCAGCCCCAGCATTTT. Protein product: CASSIRAPNGNQPQHF.